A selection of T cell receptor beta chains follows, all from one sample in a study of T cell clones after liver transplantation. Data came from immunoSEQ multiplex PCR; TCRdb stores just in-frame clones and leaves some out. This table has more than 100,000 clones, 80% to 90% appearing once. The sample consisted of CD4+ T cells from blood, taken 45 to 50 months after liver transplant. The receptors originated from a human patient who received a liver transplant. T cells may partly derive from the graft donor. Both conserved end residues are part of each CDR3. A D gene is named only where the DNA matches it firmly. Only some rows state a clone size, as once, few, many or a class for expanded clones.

CDR3nt: TGTGCCAGCAGCCTAGGACGGCGATCTGGGGCCAACGTCCTGACTTTC
CDR3aa: CASSLGRRSGANVLTF
d_gene: -
abundance: -
j_gene: TRBJ2-6
v_gene: TRBV5-4

CDR3nt: TGTGCCAGCAGCTTAACCTCCTATAATTCACCCCTCCACTTT
CDR3aa: CASSLTSYNSPLHF
d_gene: -
abundance: -
j_gene: TRBJ1-6
v_gene: TRBV7-2

CDR3nt: TGTGCCAGCAGCGTAGGTCTACGACAGAACGGTGGCTACACCTTC
CDR3aa: CASSVGLRQNGGYTF
d_gene: -
abundance: -
j_gene: TRBJ1-2
v_gene: TRBV9

CDR3nt: TGTGCCAGCAGCCCCCGACAGGGAGGGTCAACTAATGAAAAACTGTTTTTT
CDR3aa: CASSPRQGGSTNEKLFF
d_gene: TRBD1
abundance: -
j_gene: TRBJ1-4
v_gene: TRBV14

CDR3nt: TGTGCCAGCAGCCACTACAGGGTCACTGGGGCCAACGTCCTGACTTTC
CDR3aa: CASSHYRVTGANVLTF
d_gene: -
abundance: once
j_gene: TRBJ2-6
v_gene: TRBV7-9

CDR3nt: TGTGCCAGCAGTAGACAGGGGGCGACGGAGACCCAGTACTTC
CDR3aa: CASSRQGATETQYF
d_gene: TRBD1
abundance: -
j_gene: TRBJ2-5
v_gene: TRBV2

CDR3nt: TGTGCCAGCAGAATAAACAGGGGGAACATTCAGTACTTC
CDR3aa: CASRINRGNIQYF
d_gene: TRBD1
abundance: once
j_gene: TRBJ2-4
v_gene: TRBV6-6

CDR3nt: TGTGCCAGCAGCTTAGCGGTCGGTGGCTCCTACGAGCAGTACTTC
CDR3aa: CASSLAVGGSYEQYF
d_gene: -
abundance: -
j_gene: TRBJ2-7
v_gene: TRBV7-8

CDR3nt: TGTGCCAGCAGTTCTCCCGGGACACCCTACGAGCAGTACTTC
CDR3aa: CASSSPGTPYEQYF
d_gene: -
abundance: -
j_gene: TRBJ2-7
v_gene: TRBV11-2

CDR3nt: TGTGCCAGCAGCCCTTGGGACAGCCAAGAGACCCAGTACTTC
CDR3aa: CASSPWDSQETQYF
d_gene: TRBD1
abundance: -
j_gene: TRBJ2-5
v_gene: TRBV5-5

CDR3nt: TGTGCCAGCCCACTGAGGGGCCCGAACACCGGGGAGCTGTTTTTT
CDR3aa: CASPLRGPNTGELFF
d_gene: -
abundance: once
j_gene: TRBJ2-2
v_gene: TRBV18

CDR3nt: TGTGCCAGCAGTCCTGGTGTAGGCGCCTATAATTCACCCCTCCACTTT
CDR3aa: CASSPGVGAYNSPLHF
d_gene: -
abundance: few
j_gene: TRBJ1-6
v_gene: TRBV27

CDR3nt: TGTGCCAGCAGCCTGACAGGGGGGAAGGCCGGGGAGCTGTTTTTT
CDR3aa: CASSLTGGKAGELFF
d_gene: TRBD1
abundance: -
j_gene: TRBJ2-2
v_gene: TRBV7-9

CDR3nt: TGTGCCAGCAGTTTATCCAACTTTCAGGGGGAGAGTGGAAACATTCAGTACTTC
CDR3aa: CASSLSNFQGESGNIQYF
d_gene: TRBD1
abundance: -
j_gene: TRBJ2-4
v_gene: TRBV27

CDR3nt: TGTGCCAGCAGTGAACAGACAAATAGCAATCAGCCCCAGCATTTT
CDR3aa: CASSEQTNSNQPQHF
d_gene: -
abundance: -
j_gene: TRBJ1-5
v_gene: TRBV6-1

CDR3nt: TGCGCCAGCAGCCTCTGGTCTAGCGGGGGGGCAAACACCGGGGAGCTGTTTTTT
CDR3aa: CASSLWSSGGANTGELFF
d_gene: TRBD2
abundance: -
j_gene: TRBJ2-2
v_gene: TRBV4-3

CDR3nt: TGTGCCAGCAGCCCGGGGGTAGCCTATGGCTACACCTTC
CDR3aa: CASSPGVAYGYTF
d_gene: -
abundance: -
j_gene: TRBJ1-2
v_gene: TRBV7-2

CDR3nt: TGTGCCAGCAGTATAGTCTCAAATGAGCAGTTCTTC
CDR3aa: CASSIVSNEQFF
d_gene: -
abundance: -
j_gene: TRBJ2-1
v_gene: TRBV28

CDR3nt: TGTGCCAGCAGCACTCAAGCGGGGGCCGGGGAGACCCAGTACTTC
CDR3aa: CASSTQAGAGETQYF
d_gene: TRBD2
abundance: -
j_gene: TRBJ2-5
v_gene: TRBV7-2

CDR3nt: TGTGCCAGCAGCCAAACAGGGACGTGGGGAAAACTGTTTTTT
CDR3aa: CASSQTGTWGKLFF
d_gene: -
abundance: -
j_gene: TRBJ1-4
v_gene: TRBV14

CDR3nt: TGCGCCAGCAGCCAAGGGACAGATAATCAGCCCCAGCATTTT
CDR3aa: CASSQGTDNQPQHF
d_gene: -
abundance: -
j_gene: TRBJ1-5
v_gene: TRBV4-3

CDR3nt: TGCGCCAGCAGCAAGACTAGCGGGGTGAACACCGGGGAGCTGTTTTTT
CDR3aa: CASSKTSGVNTGELFF
d_gene: TRBD2
abundance: -
j_gene: TRBJ2-2
v_gene: TRBV4-3

CDR3nt: TGTGCCAGCGGAAATCTAGCGGGAGATCGTGAGCAGTACTTC
CDR3aa: CASGNLAGDREQYF
d_gene: TRBD2
abundance: -
j_gene: TRBJ2-7
v_gene: TRBV27

CDR3nt: TGTGCCAGCTCACCCCTTGGCCTGGTGAAGAACGAGCAGTACTTC
CDR3aa: CASSPLGLVKNEQYF
d_gene: -
abundance: -
j_gene: TRBJ2-7
v_gene: TRBV18

CDR3nt: TGTGCCAGCACCCGAGAACAGCACATGAACACTGAAGCTTTCTTT
CDR3aa: CASTREQHMNTEAFF
d_gene: -
abundance: -
j_gene: TRBJ1-1
v_gene: TRBV9

CDR3nt: TGTGCCAGCAGGCGGGAGGGCGCTGGGGCCAACGTCCTGACTTTC
CDR3aa: CASRREGAGANVLTF
d_gene: TRBD2
abundance: -
j_gene: TRBJ2-6
v_gene: TRBV5-4

CDR3nt: TGTGCCAGCAGCGTTGGACAGTCCTCTTCACCCCTCCACTTT
CDR3aa: CASSVGQSSSPLHF
d_gene: -
abundance: few
j_gene: TRBJ1-6
v_gene: TRBV7-2

CDR3nt: TGCGCCAGCAGCTTGGATCCCCTGCCTTCCTACGAGCAGTACTTC
CDR3aa: CASSLDPLPSYEQYF
d_gene: -
abundance: -
j_gene: TRBJ2-7
v_gene: TRBV5-1

CDR3nt: TGCGCCAGCAGCTTGACAGGGAATAGCAATCAGCCCCAGCATTTT
CDR3aa: CASSLTGNSNQPQHF
d_gene: -
abundance: once
j_gene: TRBJ1-5
v_gene: TRBV5-1

CDR3nt: TGTGCCAGCAGTTCAGAGGGGGCAGGGAATTCACCCCTCCACTTT
CDR3aa: CASSSEGAGNSPLHF
d_gene: TRBD1
abundance: -
j_gene: TRBJ1-6
v_gene: TRBV28

CDR3nt: TGTGCCAGCAGTCCAACAGGGGTCAACGAGCAGTACTTC
CDR3aa: CASSPTGVNEQYF
d_gene: TRBD1
abundance: -
j_gene: TRBJ2-7
v_gene: TRBV7-9

CDR3nt: TGTGCCAGCAGTGATGGAGACTTCAATCAGCCCCAGCATTTT
CDR3aa: CASSDGDFNQPQHF
d_gene: -
abundance: once
j_gene: TRBJ1-5
v_gene: TRBV6-1

CDR3nt: TGTGCCAGCAGTGCCGGCAGAGACACTGAAGCTTTCTTT
CDR3aa: CASSAGRDTEAFF
d_gene: -
abundance: -
j_gene: TRBJ1-1
v_gene: TRBV2

CDR3nt: TGTGCCAGCAGCACCCCCGAGAGTTTCGGAAACACCATATATTTT
CDR3aa: CASSTPESFGNTIYF
d_gene: -
abundance: -
j_gene: TRBJ1-3
v_gene: TRBV28

CDR3nt: TGTGCCAGCAGCTTAAACAGGGGGACCCTCCACTTT
CDR3aa: CASSLNRGTLHF
d_gene: TRBD1
abundance: -
j_gene: TRBJ1-6
v_gene: TRBV11-2

CDR3nt: TGTGCCAGCAGTCCGGGGGGTTCGTACGAGCAGTACTTC
CDR3aa: CASSPGGSYEQYF
d_gene: TRBD2
abundance: few
j_gene: TRBJ2-7
v_gene: TRBV5-4

CDR3nt: TGTGCCAGCAGTGGAAGCGGCACAGCCGCACGTTACAATGAGCAGTTCTTC
CDR3aa: CASSGSGTAARYNEQFF
d_gene: -
abundance: -
j_gene: TRBJ2-1
v_gene: TRBV6-1

CDR3nt: TGTGCCAGCTCGGGACAGGGAGCTTACAATGAGCAGTTCTTC
CDR3aa: CASSGQGAYNEQFF
d_gene: TRBD1
abundance: -
j_gene: TRBJ2-1
v_gene: TRBV18

CDR3nt: TGTGCCAGCAGCGCCCAAACAGCTACTAACTATGGCTACACCTTC
CDR3aa: CASSAQTATNYGYTF
d_gene: -
abundance: -
j_gene: TRBJ1-2
v_gene: TRBV9

CDR3nt: TGCGCCAGCAGCTCCCTCCGAGGGGGCTCCTCTGGAAACACCATATATTTT
CDR3aa: CASSSLRGGSSGNTIYF
d_gene: TRBD1
abundance: -
j_gene: TRBJ1-3
v_gene: TRBV5-1

CDR3nt: TGTGCCAGCAGTTTAGGTAGCGTAGACACCGGGGAGCTGTTTTTT
CDR3aa: CASSLGSVDTGELFF
d_gene: -
abundance: -
j_gene: TRBJ2-2
v_gene: TRBV28

CDR3nt: TGTGCCAGCAGTTCTCCGGGGGGGGTCAGCTATGGCTACACCTTC
CDR3aa: CASSSPGGVSYGYTF
d_gene: -
abundance: -
j_gene: TRBJ1-2
v_gene: TRBV28

CDR3nt: TGTGCCAGCAGCCCCCGCGACCGACAGGGGACGGACACCATATATTTT
CDR3aa: CASSPRDRQGTDTIYF
d_gene: TRBD1
abundance: -
j_gene: TRBJ1-3
v_gene: TRBV9

CDR3nt: TGCAGTGCTAGTAGGGGAGGGGAGCTGTTTTTT
CDR3aa: CSASRGGELFF
d_gene: -
abundance: few
j_gene: TRBJ2-2
v_gene: TRBV20-1

CDR3nt: TGTGCCAGCAGCTTTACTAGCGGGGGGTCCTACGAGCAGTACTTC
CDR3aa: CASSFTSGGSYEQYF
d_gene: TRBD2
abundance: -
j_gene: TRBJ2-7
v_gene: TRBV11-2

CDR3nt: TGTGCCAGCAGTTATGCGCGGGGCGGCTCCCCTGAAGCTTTCTTT
CDR3aa: CASSYARGGSPEAFF
d_gene: -
abundance: -
j_gene: TRBJ1-1
v_gene: TRBV7-2

CDR3nt: TGTGCCTCCGCGCGTATCCCCGGTACAGATACGCAGTATTTT
CDR3aa: CASARIPGTDTQYF
d_gene: -
abundance: -
j_gene: TRBJ2-3
v_gene: TRBV30

CDR3nt: TGTGCCAGCAGCTTAAGACCTAGCGGGGGGGCCAATGAGCAGTTCTTC
CDR3aa: CASSLRPSGGANEQFF
d_gene: TRBD2
abundance: -
j_gene: TRBJ2-1
v_gene: TRBV7-2

CDR3nt: TGTGCCAGCTCACCACGAAAGGGACAGGGGACCTCTGGAAACACCATATATTTT
CDR3aa: CASSPRKGQGTSGNTIYF
d_gene: TRBD1
abundance: -
j_gene: TRBJ1-3
v_gene: TRBV18

CDR3nt: TGTGCCAGCAGCTTTGACCCGGCACGCACAGATACGCAGTATTTT
CDR3aa: CASSFDPARTDTQYF
d_gene: -
abundance: -
j_gene: TRBJ2-3
v_gene: TRBV7-9

CDR3nt: TGTGCCAGCAGCCCTCCCTCAGGGTTCCCTGAAGCTTTCTTT
CDR3aa: CASSPPSGFPEAFF
d_gene: -
abundance: -
j_gene: TRBJ1-1
v_gene: TRBV11-2

CDR3nt: TGTGCCTGGAGTGTTTGGGGTGTGGACACTGAAGCTTTCTTT
CDR3aa: CAWSVWGVDTEAFF
d_gene: -
abundance: -
j_gene: TRBJ1-1
v_gene: TRBV30

CDR3nt: TGTGCCAGCAGCTTAGGCATAGGGGGCCAAGGAGGAGAGACCCAGTACTTC
CDR3aa: CASSLGIGGQGGETQYF
d_gene: TRBD1
abundance: -
j_gene: TRBJ2-5
v_gene: TRBV7-8

CDR3nt: TGTGCCAGCAGCTTAGAGGGCGCAGTGATCGGGACCGGGGAGCTGTTTTTT
CDR3aa: CASSLEGAVIGTGELFF
d_gene: -
abundance: -
j_gene: TRBJ2-2
v_gene: TRBV7-2

CDR3nt: TGCGCCAGCGGGGAGCAGGCGAACACTGAAGCTTTCTTT
CDR3aa: CASGEQANTEAFF
d_gene: -
abundance: -
j_gene: TRBJ1-1
v_gene: TRBV5-1

CDR3nt: TGCGCCAGCAGCCAAGGCGTAAGCGGGGGGGCGAACACCGGGGAGCTGTTTTTT
CDR3aa: CASSQGVSGGANTGELFF
d_gene: TRBD2
abundance: -
j_gene: TRBJ2-2
v_gene: TRBV4-3

CDR3nt: TGTGCCAGCAGTTTAGGGCAGGGATCTAATGAAAAACTGTTTTTT
CDR3aa: CASSLGQGSNEKLFF
d_gene: -
abundance: -
j_gene: TRBJ1-4
v_gene: TRBV28

CDR3nt: TGTGCCAGCTCACCACCCAGCCTTACCGGGGAGCTGTTTTTT
CDR3aa: CASSPPSLTGELFF
d_gene: -
abundance: -
j_gene: TRBJ2-2
v_gene: TRBV18

CDR3nt: TGTGCCAGCAGCCGATCATTTACGACTCCAGATACGCAGTATTTT
CDR3aa: CASSRSFTTPDTQYF
d_gene: -
abundance: -
j_gene: TRBJ2-3
v_gene: TRBV7-3